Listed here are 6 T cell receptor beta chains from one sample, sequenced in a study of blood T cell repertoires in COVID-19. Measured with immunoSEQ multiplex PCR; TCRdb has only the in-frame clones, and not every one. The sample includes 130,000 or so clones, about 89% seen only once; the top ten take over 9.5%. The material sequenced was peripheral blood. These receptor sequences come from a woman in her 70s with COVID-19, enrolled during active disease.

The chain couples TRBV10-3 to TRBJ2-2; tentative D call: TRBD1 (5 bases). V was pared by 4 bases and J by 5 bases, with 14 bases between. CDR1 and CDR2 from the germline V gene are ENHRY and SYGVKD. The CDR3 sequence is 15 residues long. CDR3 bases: TGTGCCATCAGTGTACAGCAGGGAATTACCGGGGAGCTGTTTTTT. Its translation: CAISVQQGITGELFF.

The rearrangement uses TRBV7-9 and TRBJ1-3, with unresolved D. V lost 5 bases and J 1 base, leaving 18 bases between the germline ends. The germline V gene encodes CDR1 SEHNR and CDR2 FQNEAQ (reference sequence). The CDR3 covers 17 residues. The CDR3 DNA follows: TGTGCCAGCAGCCACGTGAGGATCCTAGAGTCTGGAAACACCATATATTTT. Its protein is CASSHVRILESGNTIYF.

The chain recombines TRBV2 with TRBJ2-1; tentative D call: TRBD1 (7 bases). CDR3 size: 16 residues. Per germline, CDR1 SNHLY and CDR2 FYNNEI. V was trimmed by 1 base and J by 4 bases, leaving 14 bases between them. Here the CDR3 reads CASSEEGGQKYNEQFF. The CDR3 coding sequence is TGTGCCAGCAGTGAAGAGGGGGGACAGAAATACAATGAGCAGTTCTTC.

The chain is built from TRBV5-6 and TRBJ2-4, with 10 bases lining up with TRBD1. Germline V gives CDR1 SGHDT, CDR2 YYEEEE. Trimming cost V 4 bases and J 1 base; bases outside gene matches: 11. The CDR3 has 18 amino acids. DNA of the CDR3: TGTGCCAGCAGCCACGACAGGGGGCCCCTCCGGGCCAAAAACATTCAGTACTTC. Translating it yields CASSHDRGPLRAKNIQYF.

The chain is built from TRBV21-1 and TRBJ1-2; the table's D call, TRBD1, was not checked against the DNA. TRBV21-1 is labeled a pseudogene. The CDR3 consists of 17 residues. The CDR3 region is CASKRARQGGQDYGYTF. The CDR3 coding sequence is TGTGCCAGCAAAAGGGCCCGGCAGGGGGGTCAGGACTATGGCTACACCTTC.

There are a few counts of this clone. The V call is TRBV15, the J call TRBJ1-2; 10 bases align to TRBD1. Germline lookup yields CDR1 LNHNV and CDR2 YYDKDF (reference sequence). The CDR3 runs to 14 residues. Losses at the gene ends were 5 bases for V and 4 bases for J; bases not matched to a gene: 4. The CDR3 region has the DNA TGTGCCACCAGCCCGGGACAGGGGATCTATGGCTACACCTTC. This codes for CATSPGQGIYGYTF.